The 22 T cell receptor beta chains below were found in one sample sequenced in a study of T cell responses to AZD1222 COVID-19 vaccine. Clones were read by immunoSEQ multiplex PCR, and TCRdb kept only the in-frame ones, dropping some. The top ten clones hold 0.85% to 1.1% of a sample with 150,000 to 200,000 clones, 87% of them seen once. The sequenced sample was peripheral blood, obtained 28 days after the second AZD1222 dose. The receptors were sampled from an adult who received the AZD1222 COVID-19 vaccine.

The rearrangement uses TRBV4-3 and TRBJ1-4, with D possibly being TRBD1 (5 bases). Per the germline V gene, CDR1 is LGHNA and CDR2 is YSLEER. The CDR3 covers 16 residues. With 4 bases removed from V and 3 bases from J, the gap between germline ends came to 15 bases. DNA for the CDR3: TGCGCCAGCAGCCGAAACAGACAGCTTTCTAATGAAAAACTGTTTTTT. Encoded protein: CASSRNRQLSNEKLFF.

J is TRBJ2-1 and V is TRBV27, with 8 bases aligning to TRBD2. Germline CDR1 and CDR2: MNHEY and SMNVEV (reference sequence). There are 15 residues in the CDR3. V was clipped by 2 bases and J by 8 bases; unmatched bases: 8. The CDR3 sequence: CASSLHVSGGDEQFF. The DNA for the CDR3 is TGTGCCAGCAGTTTACATGTCTCGGGGGGGGATGAGCAGTTCTTC.

The rearrangement uses TRBV12-3 or TRBV12-4 and TRBJ2-2; tentative D call: TRBD1 (6 bases). V gave up 6 bases and J gave up 9 bases, with 14 bases separating them. CDR3 length: 13 residues. The CDR3 region has the DNA TGTGCCAGCAGCTGGAACAGGGCCCGGGAGCTGTTTTTT. Amino acid sequence: CASSWNRARELFF.

This chain links TRBV5-6 with TRBJ2-7, with a weak D call TRBD1 (5 bases). From germline, CDR1 is SGHDT and CDR2 YYEEEE. The ends were cut back, 5 bases at V and 5 bases at J, with 14 bases in the middle. The CDR3 loop spans 13 amino acids. The CDR3 region is CASSPPGQNEQYF. DNA of the CDR3: TGTGCCAGCAGTCCGCCAGGGCAAAACGAGCAGTACTTC.

The chain joins TRBV19 to TRBJ1-2; a possible D gene is TRBD1 (6 bases). The germline V gene encodes CDR1 LNHDA and CDR2 SQIVND (reference sequence). V shed 3 bases and J shed 8 bases, with 13 bases lying between them. The CDR3 is made up of 13 amino acids. The CDR3 loop reads CASSIGQSVGYTF. The CDR3 nucleotides are TGTGCCAGTAGTATTGGACAGAGCGTCGGCTACACCTTC. Together with reference TRBV19 and TRBJ1-2, the CDR3 gives the full variable domain: DGGITQSPKYLFRKEGQNVTLSCEQNLNHDAMYWYRQDPGQGLRLIYYSQIVNDFQKGDIAEGYSVSREKKESFPLTVTSAQKNPTAFYLCASSIGQSVGYTFGSGTRLTVV.

This chain links TRBV9 with TRBJ2-1, with 9 bases lining up with TRBD1. The V gene end was trimmed by 1 base and the J gene end by 1 base; junction bases not matched to a gene: 3. Germline V lookup: CDR1 SGDLS, CDR2 YYNGEE. The CDR3 is 16 amino acids. The CDR3 loop is CASSVLGTGSYNEQFF. CDR3 DNA: TGTGCCAGCAGCGTATTGGGGACAGGGTCCTACAATGAGCAGTTCTTC.

This clone was seen only once. The chain recombines TRBV7-9 with TRBJ1-1; 9 nucleotides match TRBD1. With V trimmed by 5 bases and J by 5 bases, 6 bases remained unmatched. The CDR3 extends over 14 amino acids. Germline-derived CDR1 and CDR2 are SEHNR and FQNEAQ (reference sequence). The CDR3 bases are TGTGCCAGCAGCATACAGGGGGCGGGGACTGAAGCTTTCTTT. It is translated as CASSIQGAGTEAFF.

The rearrangement links TRBV7-2 to TRBJ2-1; the D gene is possibly TRBD2 (5 bases). Germline V lookup: CDR1 SGHTA, CDR2 FQGNSA. V was shortened by 5 bases and J by 11 bases, with 10 bases between the two germline ends. There are 11 residues in the CDR3. CDR3 nucleotide sequence: TGTGCCAGCAGCCCTCTCGGGAAGCAGTTCTTC. Protein: CASSPLGKQFF.

V usage is TRBV12-3 or TRBV12-4 and J usage is TRBJ2-1, with D unclear. Trimming left V 1 base short and J 12 bases short, with 10 bases between. The CDR3 has 12 residues. This chain's CDR3 is CASSLGARGQFF. The CDR3, as DNA: TGTGCCAGCAGTTTAGGGGCCCGCGGGCAGTTCTTC.

This chain links TRBV25-1 with TRBJ1-3; D call uncertain. The CDR3 spans 12 residues. The V end was cut by 6 bases, the J end by 2 bases, with 5 bases between. The germline gives CDR1 MGHDK, CDR2 SYGVNS. CDR3 in DNA: TGTGCCAGCAGGGACCCTGGAAACACCATATATTTT. It specifies CASRDPGNTIYF.

This clone showed up just once. The J gene is TRBJ2-1, the V gene TRBV5-1; no firm D call. V was cut by 0 bases and J by 5 bases, with 6 bases left in between. The length of the CDR3 is 13 residues. Germline CDR1 and CDR2: SGHRS and YFSETQ. CDR3 sequence: CASSLEQNNEQFF. DNA of the CDR3: TGCGCCAGCAGCTTGGAACAGAACAATGAGCAGTTCTTC.

The chain couples TRBV5-1 to TRBJ2-3, with 9 bases lining up with TRBD1. CDR1 is SGHRS, CDR2 YFSETQ, per germline. After removal of 2 bases from V and 5 bases from J, the junction contained 12 bases not matched to a gene. The CDR3 is made up of 17 amino acids. CDR3: CASSLGLGGQGQDTQYF. The CDR3 nucleotides are TGCGCCAGCAGCTTAGGACTAGGGGGACAGGGCCAAGATACGCAGTATTTT.

The V and J genes are TRBV11-2 and TRBJ1-1; TRBD1 aligns across 7 bases. This CDR3 comprises 13 residues. V lost 1 base, J lost 8 bases, and 4 bases stayed unmatched. CDR1 is SGHAT and CDR2 is FQNNGV in the germline V gene. Written as DNA, the CDR3 is TGTGCCAGCAGCTTAGGAGGGGGCCAGGAAGCTTTCTTT. Its protein product is CASSLGGGQEAFF. The whole variable domain, remainder taken from reference TRBV11-2 and TRBJ1-1, is EAGVAQSPRYKIIEKRQSVAFWCNPISGHATLYWYQQILGQGPKLLIQFQNNGVVDDSQLPKDRFSAERLKGVDSTLKIQPAKLEDSAVYLCASSLGGGQEAFFGQGTRLTVV.

This clone was picked up one time. It is unclear where the CDR3 begins or ends on the DNA, so no DNA is shown, and the CDR3 is as TCRdb lists it. The genes are TRBV5-6 and TRBJ1-1; the table's D call, TRBD1, has no DNA check behind it. The CDR3 spans 11 amino acids, including both terminal residues. Germline V lookup: CDR1 SGHDT, CDR2 YYEEEE. CDR3 sequence reads: CASSFGQGTFF.

The genes are TRBV6-1 and TRBJ1-2; no clear D. Per the germline V gene, CDR1 is MNHNS and CDR2 is SASEGT. This CDR3 contains 13 residues. Trimming cost V 3 bases and J 4 bases, with 9 bases left between them. DNA for the CDR3: TGTGCCAGCAGTGACGGGCTCGCCTATGGCTACACCTTC. Its translation: CASSDGLAYGYTF.

In the case of this clone: Other nucleotide sequences from this sample produce the same CDR3. The V call is TRBV5-1, the J call TRBJ2-5, with D hard to call. The ends were cut back, 0 bases at V and 4 bases at J, with 4 bases in the middle. Germline lookup yields CDR1 SGHRS and CDR2 YFSETQ. The CDR3 is 12 amino acids. The DNA for the CDR3 is TGCGCCAGCAGCTTGGCGGGAGAGACCCAGTACTTC. This translates into CASSLAGETQYF.

CDR3 in amino acids: CASSTPGLENTGELFF. CDR3 coding DNA: TGTGCCAGCAGCACACCGGGACTGGAGAACACCGGGGAGCTGTTTTTT. J is TRBJ2-2 and V is TRBV11-2, with a possible D match to TRBD2 (6 bases). Germline values: CDR1 SGHAT, CDR2 FQNNGV. The CDR3 extends over 16 amino acids. V lost 5 bases to trimming and J lost 1 base, with 14 bases between them. The full variable domain, in which reference TRBV11-2 and TRBJ2-2 provide the parts outside the CDR3, is EAGVAQSPRYKIIEKRQSVAFWCNPISGHATLYWYQQILGQGPKLLIQFQNNGVVDDSQLPKDRFSAERLKGVDSTLKIQPAKLEDSAVYLCASSTPGLENTGELFFGEGSRLTVL.

This clone was seen more than once but under ten times. V usage is TRBV4-3 and J usage is TRBJ2-3; 12 bases align to TRBD2. This CDR3 is built from 17 residues. J gave up 7 bases and V 4 bases, and 12 bases lay outside the gene matches. From germline, CDR1 is LGHNA and CDR2 YSLEER. The chain's CDR3 is CASSLDQRLAGVHTQYF. The CDR3 nucleotides are TGCGCCAGCAGCCTCGATCAGCGACTAGCGGGGGTTCATACGCAGTATTTT.

V is TRBV6-5 and J is TRBJ1-4; D ambiguous. Germline values: CDR1 MNHEY, CDR2 SVGAGI. The CDR3 sequence is 14 residues long. Trimming took off 2 bases at V and 8 bases at J, with 12 bases between the two ends. CDR3 nucleotides: TGTGCCAGCAGTTACGATGGATTTCGAGAAAAACTGTTTTTT. This sequence encodes CASSYDGFREKLFF.

This chain links TRBV6-5 with TRBJ2-3; possibly TRBD1 or TRBD2 for D (7 bases each). Germline V gene lookup returns CDR1 MNHEY and CDR2 SVGAGI. The CDR3 is 14 residues long. The V end was cut by 11 bases, the J end by 1 base, with 16 bases between. This CDR3 is CAGNRGGGTDTQYF. The DNA of the CDR3 is TGTGCCGGGAACAGGGGAGGGGGCACAGATACGCAGTATTTT.

The chain recombines TRBV10-1 with TRBJ1-1, with 9 bases lining up with TRBD1. Germline trimming cut 0 bases from V and 9 bases from J; bases unmatched to any gene: 5. The germline V gene has CDR1 WNHNN and CDR2 SYGVQD (reference sequence). This CDR3 contains 14 residues. The CDR3 DNA reads as TGCGCCAGCAGTGAGTCCGGGACAGGGTTACAAGCTTTCTTT. Amino acid sequence: CASSESGTGLQAFF.

The rearrangement links TRBV6-5 to TRBJ2-3, with D uncertain. V lost 2 bases and J 0 bases, leaving 12 bases between the germline ends. This CDR3 contains 16 residues. Germline V gene data show CDR1 as MNHEY and CDR2 as SVGAGI. In nucleotides, the CDR3 is TGTGCCAGCAGTTACCTCCTACACCCGAGCACAGATACGCAGTATTTT. Translating it yields CASSYLLHPSTDTQYF.